Presented here are 32 T cell receptor beta chains from one specimen sequenced in a study of CD8 T cells in Susac syndrome. Random hexamers primed reverse transcription of 0.5 to 1 ug RNA. MiXCR, applied by TCRdb to the immunoSEQ multiplex PCR reads, yields one record per CDR3 protein. The data show under 200,000 distinct CDR3 sequences, with about 95% seen just once and 0.16% held by the top ten. Material: CD8+ T cells from PBMCs. These receptor sequences come from a human donor with Susac syndrome.

The V gene is TRBV6-2 or TRBV6-3, the J gene TRBJ1-1; 7 bases align to TRBD1. Per the germline V gene, CDR1 is MNHEY and CDR2 is SVGEGT. The CDR3 is made up of 16 amino acids. With V trimmed by 0 bases and J by 5 bases, 9 bases remained unmatched. CDR3 bases: TGTGCCAGCAGTTACTCATCCCCAGGGGGTAGGACTGAAGCTTTCTTT. Protein: CASSYSSPGGRTEAFF.

The chain carries TRBV29-1 and TRBJ2-5; D tentatively fits TRBD1 or TRBD2 (5 bases each). The V gene lost 6 bases and the J gene lost 2 bases, with 13 bases spanning the gap. The CDR3 covers 13 residues. Germline V gene lookup returns CDR1 SQVTM and CDR2 ANQGSEA. As DNA, the CDR3 is TGCAGCGTGGAGAGGGGCCCGCAAGAGACCCAGTACTTC. Amino acid sequence: CSVERGPQETQYF.

The chain employs TRBV20-1 and TRBJ2-5; 10 nucleotides align to TRBD2. CDR3 length: 18 residues. V dropped 5 bases and J dropped 4; count of bases not matched to a gene: 19. Looked up from germline, CDR1 is DFQATT and CDR2 is SNEGSKA (reference sequence). The CDR3 bases are TGCAGTGCTCTCTCGACCCGGCTAGCGGGAGTGCGGAGAGAGACCCAGTACTTC. Amino acids: CSALSTRLAGVRRETQYF.

The chain joins TRBV7-8 to TRBJ2-2; 10 positions agree with TRBD2. Germline CDR1 SGHVS, CDR2 FQNEAQ. Trimming took 3 bases from V and 5 from J; bases not matched to a gene: 6. The CDR3 loop spans 16 amino acids. CDR3 in DNA: TGTGCCAGCAGCTTTAGCGGGAGGTCCCCAACCGGGGAGCTGTTTTTT. Amino acids: CASSFSGRSPTGELFF.

This sequence joins TRBV24-1 and TRBJ1-6, with D possibly matching TRBD1 (6 bases). The germline CDR1 and CDR2 sequences are KGHDR and SFDVKD. The CDR3 is made up of 15 amino acids. V was pared by 10 bases and J by 6 bases, with 18 bases between. The CDR3 coding sequence is TGTGCCACAAGGGCAGGGGACCCCCTTAATTCACCCCTCCACTTT. Translating gives CATRAGDPLNSPLHF.

The rearrangement uses TRBV24-1 and TRBJ2-1; 10 nucleotides agree with TRBD2. CDR3 length equals 16 residues. V shed 0 bases, J shed 8 bases, and the junction held 6 bases outside the gene matches. Germline values: CDR1 KGHDR, CDR2 SFDVKD. CDR3 loop: CATSDLASGSLDEQFF. CDR3 in DNA: TGTGCCACCAGTGATTTGGCTAGCGGGAGCCTCGATGAGCAGTTCTTC.

The chain employs TRBV27 and TRBJ2-1, with 7 bases identical to TRBD1. CDR3 length equals 18 residues. V lost 6 bases, J lost 3 bases, and 17 bases stayed unmatched. CDR1 is MNHEY, CDR2 SMNVEV, per germline (reference sequence). The chain's CDR3 is CASSKDYLRDSHYNEQFF. In nucleotides, the CDR3 is TGTGCCAGCAGCAAAGACTACCTAAGGGACAGCCACTACAATGAGCAGTTCTTC.

The chain uses TRBV4-1 and TRBJ2-1; D gene ambiguous. CDR1 is MGHRA and CDR2 is YSYEKL in the germline V gene. The CDR3 runs to 16 residues. With 1 base removed from V and 4 bases from J, the gap between germline ends came to 14 bases. This chain's CDR3 is CASSQGSQVLYNEQFF. CDR3 in DNA: TGCGCCAGCAGCCAAGGAAGTCAGGTTTTATACAATGAGCAGTTCTTC.

The genes are TRBV6-1 and TRBJ2-3; D might be TRBD1 or TRBD2, each matching 5 bases. CDR1 and CDR2 from the germline V gene are MNHNS and SASEGT. This CDR3 comprises 14 residues. Trimming left V 5 bases short and J 3 bases short, with 12 bases between. The CDR3 region is CASSYRGETDTQYF. In DNA, the CDR3 is TGTGCCAGCAGTTATAGGGGAGAGACAGATACGCAGTATTTT.

The genes are TRBV15 and TRBJ2-7; D is unresolved. CDR1 is LNHNV, CDR2 YYDKDF, per germline (reference sequence). Trimming removed 1 base from V and 6 bases from J, with 13 bases in between. CDR3 length: 14 amino acids. Here the CDR3 DNA reads TGTGCCACCAGCAGAGTTAGTTTGGCTTCCGAGCAGTACTTC. It is translated as CATSRVSLASEQYF. The whole variable domain, filled in from reference TRBV15 and TRBJ2-7, reads DAMVIQNPRYQVTQFGKPVTLSCSQTLNHNVMYWYQQKSSQAPKLLFHYYDKDFNNEADTPDNFQSRRPNTSFCFLDIRSPGLGDTAMYLCATSRVSLASEQYFGPGTRLTVT.

Notes on this clonotype: The limits of the CDR3 on the DNA are not certain, so only TCRdb's listed CDR3 is given. J is TRBJ2-3 and V is TRBV13; the tabulated D call, TRBD2, remains unverified against the DNA. CDR1 and CDR2 (germline): PRHDT, FYEKMQ (reference sequence). The CDR3 length is 19 residues, termini included. CDR3 in amino acids: CASSFGSGLAGGLPDTQYF.

V is TRBV24-1 and J is TRBJ2-5; TRBD1 matches 10 bases. The germline V gene encodes CDR1 KGHDR and CDR2 SFDVKD. CDR3 size: 16 residues. The J segment lost 1 base and the V segment lost 4 bases, leaving 5 bases of the junction unmatched. The CDR3 loop is CATSERGQGIQETQYF. CDR3 DNA: TGTGCCACCAGTGAGAGGGGACAGGGGATCCAAGAGACCCAGTACTTC.

V usage is TRBV20-1 and J usage is TRBJ2-3, with no clear D. The germline V gene has CDR1 DFQATT and CDR2 SNEGSKA (reference sequence). Trimming shortened V by 3 bases and J by 0 bases, and 10 bases separated the two germline ends. The CDR3 covers 14 residues. CDR3 sequence (DNA): TGCAGTGCTAGTAACGTACCTAGCACAGATACGCAGTATTTT. It encodes CSASNVPSTDTQYF.

The chain recombines TRBV6-5 with TRBJ2-1; D gene uncertain. CDR1 and CDR2 from the germline V gene are MNHEY and SVGAGI. V lost 5 bases and J 5 bases, leaving 4 bases between the germline ends. CDR3 size: 11 residues. In DNA, the CDR3 is TGTGCCAGCAGTAAACACAATGAGCAGTTCTTC. This codes for CASSKHNEQFF.

The V call is TRBV4-1, the J call TRBJ2-1; a weak D match, TRBD1 (6 bases). Germline CDR1 and CDR2: MGHRA and YSYEKL. This CDR3 is 16 amino acids long. V shed 1 base and J shed 5 bases, with 15 bases lying between them. CDR3 nucleotides: TGCGCCAGCAGCCAAGGGGCACAGGGAAGGAACAATGAGCAGTTCTTC. This gives the protein CASSQGAQGRNNEQFF.

The chain employs TRBV27 and TRBJ1-6, with D tentatively TRBD1 (5 bases). This CDR3 is 14 amino acids long. From germline, CDR1 is MNHEY and CDR2 SMNVEV (reference sequence). The V and J ends lost 5 bases and 10 bases respectively, with 15 bases between them. CDR3 protein: CASSPRGDLSPLHF. The CDR3 bases are TGTGCCAGCAGTCCCCGGGGGGACTTATCACCCCTCCACTTT.

The rearrangement joins TRBV14 to TRBJ2-1, with D perhaps TRBD2 (7 bases). Germline CDR1 is SGHDN and CDR2 is FVKESK. The CDR3 has 17 amino acids. Deletions cut 0 bases from V and 1 base from J, with 13 bases between. Here the CDR3 reads CASSQDPSGTSYNEQFF. In DNA form, the CDR3 reads TGTGCCAGCAGCCAAGATCCGAGCGGGACATCCTACAATGAGCAGTTCTTC.

With respect to this clonotype: Mismatch with germline at one junction end may stem from a read error. The rearrangement uses TRBV15 and TRBJ2-6, with 8 bases that match TRBD1. The CDR3 totals 18 residues. Germline V gene lookup returns CDR1 LNHNV and CDR2 YYDKDF (reference sequence). The CDR3 DNA reads TGTGCCACCAGCAGAGAGCGGGACAGGTCCTATGGGGCCAACGTCCTGATTTTC. Translating it yields CATSRERDRSYGANVLIF.

The chain links TRBV19 to TRBJ2-7; 7 nucleotides agree with TRBD1. With V trimmed by 6 bases and J by 5 bases, 16 bases remained unmatched. CDR1 and CDR2 (germline): LNHDA, SQIVND (reference sequence). The CDR3 contains 16 residues. CDR3: CASSHRGQPSDDEQYF. The DNA of the CDR3 is TGTGCCAGTAGCCACCGGGGACAGCCTTCGGACGACGAGCAGTACTTC. The full variable domain, completed using reference TRBV19 and TRBJ2-7, is DGGITQSPKYLFRKEGQNVTLSCEQNLNHDAMYWYRQDPGQGLRLIYYSQIVNDFQKGDIAEGYSVSREKKESFPLTVTSAQKNPTAFYLCASSHRGQPSDDEQYFGPGTRLTVT.

CDR3 protein: CASSLMRYEQYF. The CDR3 bases are TGTGCCAGCAGCCTTATGCGTTACGAGCAGTACTTC. The J gene is TRBJ2-7, the V gene TRBV28; unclear D gene. With 6 bases removed from V and 4 bases from J, the gap between germline ends came to 10 bases. Germline CDR1 reads MDHEN; CDR2 reads SYDVKM. The CDR3 is 12 amino acids.

The rearrangement links TRBV5-5 to TRBJ1-5, with D possibly being TRBD1 (6 bases). Per the germline V gene, CDR1 is SGHKS and CDR2 is YYEKEE (reference sequence). The CDR3 is made up of 14 amino acids. Trimming removed 0 bases from V and 6 bases from J, with 10 bases in between. CDR3 sequence: CASSLGVGGQPQHF. The CDR3 DNA reads as TGTGCCAGCAGCTTGGGTGTAGGGGGTCAGCCCCAGCATTTT.

The V call is TRBV24-1, the J call TRBJ2-7; 9 nucleotides match TRBD1. Germline CDR1 is KGHDR and CDR2 is SFDVKD. This CDR3 has 15 amino acids. J gave up 5 bases and V 4 bases, and 8 bases lay outside the gene matches. The CDR3 reads CATSEHGDRDHEQYF. DNA for the CDR3: TGTGCCACCAGTGAACATGGGGACAGGGATCACGAGCAGTACTTC.

The V call is TRBV9, the J call TRBJ1-3; 9 bases line up with TRBD1. The ends lost 0 bases at V and 4 bases at J; junction bases unmatched: 2. The CDR3 runs to 15 residues. Germline CDR1 and CDR2: SGDLS and YYNGEE. Here the CDR3 reads CASSVDRGQGNTIYF. In DNA, the CDR3 is TGTGCCAGCAGCGTAGACAGGGGGCAGGGAAACACCATATATTTT.

The chain couples TRBV20-1 to TRBJ2-1; 9 bases match TRBD2. In germline, CDR1 is DFQATT, CDR2 SNEGSKA (reference sequence). The CDR3 consists of 15 residues. With V trimmed by 0 bases and J by 4 bases, 4 bases remained unmatched. CDR3 bases: TGCAGTGCTAGAGACAGACTAGCGGCATACAATGAGCAGTTCTTC. Protein product: CSARDRLAAYNEQFF.

The chain has TRBV9 and TRBJ2-3; 8 positions match TRBD2. Germline CDR1 SGDLS, CDR2 YYNGEE. With V trimmed by 4 bases and J by 3 bases, 7 bases remained unmatched. This CDR3 is 15 amino acids long. The CDR3 DNA reads as TGTGCCAGCAGCACGGCGGGGGGCCCAACAGATACGCAGTATTTT. Encoded protein: CASSTAGGPTDTQYF.

This clonotype appeared once. The chain combines TRBV7-9 with TRBJ2-7, with TRBD2 matching over 7 bases. This CDR3 comprises 13 residues. Per germline, CDR1 SEHNR and CDR2 FQNEAQ (reference sequence). The trim removed 3 bases at V and 7 bases at J, leaving 6 bases unmatched. CDR3 residues: CASSFNAGVEQYF. CDR3 sequence (DNA): TGTGCCAGCAGCTTCAACGCGGGGGTAGAGCAGTACTTC.

This clonotype occurred once. The rearrangement links TRBV7-9 to TRBJ2-1; D possibly corresponds to TRBD2 (6 bases). Per germline, CDR1 SEHNR and CDR2 FQNEAQ (reference sequence). V gave up 6 bases and J gave up 0 bases, with 15 bases separating them. This CDR3 spans 16 amino acids. CDR3 amino acids: CASRPPDGSSYNEQFF. The CDR3 coding sequence is TGTGCCAGCAGACCCCCCGACGGGAGCTCCTACAATGAGCAGTTCTTC.

The gene calls are TRBV4-1 and TRBJ1-6; D gene unclear. The CDR3 is 13 residues long. Germline V CDR1 and CDR2: MGHRA, YSYEKL. The V and J ends lost 2 bases and 9 bases respectively, with 8 bases between them. The CDR3 region is CASSQPGGSPLHF. The CDR3 DNA sequence: TGCGCCAGCAGCCAACCCGGCGGTTCACCCCTCCACTTT.

V and J are TRBV11-2 and TRBJ2-7, with 9 positions matching TRBD1. V was pared by 5 bases and J by 2 bases, with 7 bases of the junction left unmatched. CDR1 is SGHAT and CDR2 is FQNNGV in the germline V gene. The CDR3 contains 15 residues. The CDR3 DNA sequence: TGTGCCAGCAGCCAAAACGGACAGGGGACCTACGAGCAGTACTTC. Translation gives CASSQNGQGTYEQYF.

The rearrangement joins TRBV15 to TRBJ2-7; a possible D gene is TRBD2 (6 bases). The length of the CDR3 is 15 residues. CDR1 is LNHNV, CDR2 YYDKDF, per germline (reference sequence). Between the trimmed V and J ends, which lost 5 bases and 0 bases, there was a span of 14 bases. CDR3 sequence reads: CATSLAGSSSYEQYF. In DNA, the CDR3 is TGTGCCACCAGCCTCGCGGGATCCAGCTCCTACGAGCAGTACTTC. Full variable domain (rest looked up from reference TRBV15 and TRBJ2-7): DAMVIQNPRYQVTQFGKPVTLSCSQTLNHNVMYWYQQKSSQAPKLLFHYYDKDFNNEADTPDNFQSRRPNTSFCFLDIRSPGLGDTAMYLCATSLAGSSSYEQYFGPGTRLTVT.

The rearrangement links TRBV9 to TRBJ2-1; TRBD2 aligns across 11 bases. Unmatched junction bases numbered 11, after V lost 3 bases and J lost 3 bases. This CDR3 is built from 18 residues. CDR1 is SGDLS, CDR2 YYNGEE, per germline. The CDR3 sequence is CASSARGGTSGLYNEQFF. As DNA, the CDR3 is TGTGCCAGCAGCGCTCGAGGCGGGACTAGCGGCCTCTACAATGAGCAGTTCTTC.

The rearrangement joins TRBV5-4 to TRBJ2-3; D not resolved. This CDR3 region has 14 residues. Germline V gene sequence: CDR1 SGHNT, CDR2 YYREEE (reference sequence). Deletions cut 1 base from V and 1 base from J, with 7 bases between. DNA of the CDR3: TGTGCCAGCAGCTTGTACGCGGGCACAGATACGCAGTATTTT. Translating it yields CASSLYAGTDTQYF.